Shown below are 20 T cell receptor beta chains from a single sample sequenced in a study of blood T cell repertoires in COVID-19. Clones were sequenced by immunoSEQ multiplex PCR, and TCRdb holds only the in-frame ones, with some missing. The data contain approximately 290,000 clones, approximately 83% of them singletons. Source material: peripheral blood. The receptors here all came from a person between 70 and 80 years old with COVID-19, enrolled during active disease.

The rearrangement joins TRBV9 to TRBJ2-1; TRBD1 might be the D (6 bases). CDR1 and CDR2 from the germline V gene are SGDLS and YYNGEE. The CDR3 spans 16 residues. V lost 0 bases, J lost 0 bases, and 10 bases lay in between. The CDR3 DNA sequence: TGTGCCAGCAGCGTAGCCGGGACACACTCCTACAATGAGCAGTTCTTC. It is translated as CASSVAGTHSYNEQFF.

This clone was detected once. The chain couples TRBV27 to TRBJ2-5; 8 nucleotides match TRBD2. Germline assignment: CDR1 MNHEY and CDR2 SMNVEV (reference sequence). The CDR3 is made up of 16 amino acids. J gave up 5 bases and V 6 bases, and 14 bases lay outside the gene matches. CDR3 DNA sequence: TGTGCCAGCAGGAGTAGCGGGGCCGGACCTAGCGAGACCCAGTACTTC. As protein: CASRSSGAGPSETQYF.

The chain combines TRBV19 with TRBJ1-6; tentative D call: TRBD1 (5 bases). The V gene's germline CDR1 is LNHDA and CDR2 SQIVND (reference sequence). Trimming left V 3 bases short and J 7 bases short, with 10 bases between. The CDR3 spans 14 residues. CDR3 amino acids: CASSIRGGNSPLHF. CDR3 DNA: TGTGCCAGTAGTATTAGGGGAGGAAATTCACCCCTCCACTTT.

The chain joins TRBV9 to TRBJ2-7, with a possible D match to TRBD1 (6 bases). The germline CDR1 and CDR2 sequences are SGDLS and YYNGEE. V was trimmed by 4 bases and J by 3 bases, leaving 17 bases between them. The CDR3 extends over 15 amino acids. As DNA, the CDR3 is TGTGCCAGCAGCCCCTCCCGGACAGAGTTCTACGAGCAGTACTTC. Amino acids: CASSPSRTEFYEQYF.

V usage is TRBV10-3 and J usage is TRBJ2-7, with 8 bases matching TRBD1. CDR3 length equals 14 residues. CDR1 and CDR2 (germline): ENHRY, SYGVKD. V shed 2 bases and J 5 bases; nucleotides not matched to a gene: 5. The CDR3 is CAISERQGANEQYF. The CDR3 region has the DNA TGTGCCATCAGTGAGCGTCAGGGGGCGAACGAGCAGTACTTC.

The genes are TRBV29-1 and TRBJ1-5; 10 nucleotides match TRBD1. The trim removed 4 bases at V and 1 base at J, leaving 7 bases unmatched. Germline V gene data show CDR1 as SQVTM and CDR2 as ANQGSEA. The CDR3 covers 16 residues. The CDR3 coding sequence is TGCAGCGTTGGGGGGGACAGGGGTCGGAGCAATCAGCCCCAGCATTTT. It specifies CSVGGDRGRSNQPQHF.

V is TRBV11-3 and J is TRBJ2-4; 7 nucleotides align to TRBD2. The germline V gene encodes CDR1 SGHNT and CDR2 YENEEA. CDR3 length equals 13 residues. After removal of 1 base from V and 8 bases from J, the junction contained 2 bases not matched to a gene. The CDR3 reads CASSLVRGDIQYF. For the CDR3, the DNA is TGTGCCAGCAGCTTAGTTCGGGGGGACATTCAGTACTTC.

The V call is TRBV28, the J call TRBJ1-5; D gene unclear. V lost 6 bases, J lost 2 bases, and 23 bases lay in between. This CDR3 spans 18 amino acids. Germline V gene sequence: CDR1 MDHEN, CDR2 SYDVKM. CDR3 nucleotides: TGTGCCAGCAGCCCCCTTCGCAGCGCGGGGTTTGGCAATCAGCCCCAGCATTTT. It translates to CASSPLRSAGFGNQPQHF.

V gene TRBV9 combines with J gene TRBJ2-7; TRBD2 matches 14 bases. Trimming at V came to 3 bases and at J to 0 bases, leaving 5 bases not matched to a gene. Germline assignment: CDR1 SGDLS and CDR2 YYNGEE. The CDR3 covers 17 residues. CDR3: CASSAGLAGARSYEQYF. In DNA form, the CDR3 reads TGTGCCAGCAGCGCGGGACTAGCGGGAGCCCGCTCCTACGAGCAGTACTTC.

The chain is built from TRBV14 and TRBJ2-2, with 9 bases identical to TRBD2. Trimming removed 1 base from V and 7 bases from J; junction bases left unmatched: 10. From germline, CDR1 is SGHDN and CDR2 FVKESK. The CDR3 runs to 17 residues. Written as DNA, the CDR3 is TGTGCCAGCAGCCAAGGAACTAGCGGGCGCGACGGCGGGGAGCTGTTTTTT. Translated, it gives CASSQGTSGRDGGELFF.

The chain employs TRBV5-8 and TRBJ2-7, with D unclear. Per germline, CDR1 SGHTS and CDR2 YDEGEE. The CDR3 length is 15 residues. V lost 3 bases, J lost 6 bases, and 19 bases lay in between. The CDR3 coding sequence is TGTGCCAGCAGCTCTAATACAGTCCCTCAAGGCGAGCAGTACTTC. It codes for CASSSNTVPQGEQYF.

Concerning this clone: Sequence at one end of the junction differs from germline and may be a read error. V and J are TRBV5-6 and TRBJ1-4; D is perhaps TRBD1 (6 bases). CDR3 length: 13 amino acids. The germline gives CDR1 SGHDT, CDR2 YYEEEE. This CDR3 is CASSRSGTGSGSF. In nucleotides, the CDR3 is TGTGCCAGCAGCCGAAGCGGCACAGGGAGCGGTTCCTTT.

This clone has only one observation. The chain couples TRBV7-9 to TRBJ1-6, with TRBD1 as a possible D gene (6 bases). The CDR3 is made up of 13 amino acids. The germline V gene has CDR1 SEHNR and CDR2 FQNEAQ (reference sequence). V was pared by 1 base and J by 8 bases, with 6 bases between. CDR3 region: CASSLDRDSPLHF. Written as DNA, the CDR3 is TGTGCCAGCAGCTTAGACAGGGATTCACCCCTCCACTTT.

V is TRBV18 and J is TRBJ2-3, with 8 bases that match TRBD2. Germline V lookup: CDR1 KGHSH, CDR2 LQKENI. Losses at the gene ends were 0 bases for V and 1 base for J; bases not matched to a gene: 6. This CDR3 contains 17 residues. The CDR3 region is CASSPPAGGSRTDTQYF. CDR3 in DNA: TGTGCCAGCTCACCACCGGCGGGGGGATCTCGCACAGATACGCAGTATTTT.

The chain combines TRBV9 with TRBJ1-4, with unresolved D. Deletions cut 4 bases from V and 5 bases from J, with 12 bases between. Germline V lookup: CDR1 SGDLS, CDR2 YYNGEE. The CDR3 runs to 14 residues. The CDR3 protein is CASSHRGNNEKLFF. DNA for the CDR3: TGTGCCAGCAGCCATCGGGGTAACAATGAAAAACTGTTTTTT.

This sequence joins TRBV15 and TRBJ2-2; 12 bases line up with TRBD2. Trimming removed 0 bases from V and 6 bases from J; junction bases left unmatched: 2. CDR1 is LNHNV, CDR2 YYDKDF, per germline (reference sequence). The length of the CDR3 is 16 residues. The CDR3 loop reads CATSRDLAGGAGELFF. CDR3 DNA: TGTGCCACCAGCAGAGACCTAGCGGGGGGGGCCGGGGAGCTGTTTTTT.

The chain carries TRBV4-3 and TRBJ2-1, with a weak D call TRBD2 (6 bases). The CDR3 covers 16 residues. Germline V lookup: CDR1 LGHNA, CDR2 YSLEER. Trimming took 3 bases from V and 5 from J, leaving 17 bases between them. CDR3 region: CASSQGLAPENNEQFF. The CDR3, as DNA: TGCGCCAGCAGCCAGGGCCTAGCGCCTGAAAACAATGAGCAGTTCTTC.

In DNA form, the CDR3 reads TGTGCCACCGGACAGGGGAGCACAGATACGCAGTATTTT. It translates to CATGQGSTDTQYF. The genes are TRBV15 and TRBJ2-3; 9 nucleotides line up with TRBD1. Germline CDR1 is LNHNV and CDR2 is YYDKDF (reference sequence). With V trimmed by 8 bases and J by 0 bases, 0 bases remained unmatched. CDR3 size: 13 residues. The full variable domain, with the rest looked up from reference TRBV15 and TRBJ2-3, is DAMVIQNPRYQVTQFGKPVTLSCSQTLNHNVMYWYQQKSSQAPKLLFHYYDKDFNNEADTPDNFQSRRPNTSFCFLDIRSPGLGDTAMYLCATGQGSTDTQYFGPGTRLTVL.

V gene TRBV28 combines with J gene TRBJ1-4, with D maybe TRBD1 (6 bases). The CDR3 spans 15 residues. Germline CDR1 MDHEN, CDR2 SYDVKM. V was shortened by 7 bases and J by 11 bases, with 23 bases between the two germline ends. The CDR3 loop reads CASNIDGAQRGKLFF. The CDR3 nucleotides are TGTGCCAGCAATATAGACGGGGCCCAGAGGGGGAAACTGTTTTTT.

This chain links TRBV28 with TRBJ1-5, with 11 positions matching TRBD1. Per the germline V gene, CDR1 is MDHEN and CDR2 is SYDVKM. The V and J ends lost 5 bases and 6 bases, in that order; junction bases with no gene match: 6. This CDR3 spans 15 amino acids. DNA for the CDR3: TGTGCCAGCAGTCGGACAGGGGGCGTGGGTCAGCCCCAGCATTTT. The encoded protein is CASSRTGGVGQPQHF.